This is a list of T cell receptor beta chains from one sample in a study of shared clonotypes between healthy human individuals. Measured with immunoSEQ multiplex PCR; TCRdb has only the in-frame clones, and not every one. The table has hundreds of thousands of clones, about three quarters seen once; the top ten hold under 2%. Sequencing was done on a sample of memory CD4+ T cells sorted from blood. The source of these receptors is a woman aged 30 to 39 in good health. Each CDR3 is given with its conserved first and last residue. The D gene is left open where the match is weak. Some rows mark clone size as missing; the rest say once, few, many or name a class of expanded clone.

J,D,size,V,DNA,CDR3
TRBJ1-1,-,-,TRBV19,TGTGCCAGTAGTATAGTAGCCAGCGGTGGGGCTTTCTTT,CASSIVASGGAFF
TRBJ2-1,TRBD2,-,TRBV29-1,TGCAGCGTTGAAGCGGGAGGCCTCAATGAGCAGTTCTTC,CSVEAGGLNEQFF
TRBJ2-1,TRBD2,-,TRBV25-1,TGTGCCAGCAGTGCGCTAGCGGGAGGGTACAATGAGCAGTTCTTC,CASSALAGGYNEQFF
TRBJ1-2,-,-,TRBV27,TGTGCCAGCAGTGAGGGACCGAACTATGGCTACACCTTC,CASSEGPNYGYTF
TRBJ1-1,-,-,TRBV19,TGTGCCAGTAGTATTCTGGTCAACACTGAAGCTTTCTTT,CASSILVNTEAFF
TRBJ2-1,-,-,TRBV6-6,TGTGCCAGCAGTCCCTCTGGCTCCTACAATGAGCAGTTCTTC,CASSPSGSYNEQFF
TRBJ2-1,TRBD2,-,TRBV29-1,TGCAGCGTTGGGCGGGAGGCTTACAATGAGCAGTTCTTC,CSVGREAYNEQFF
TRBJ2-1,TRBD2,-,TRBV15,TGTGCCACCAGCAGAGATTCTTTTTATCAGGGACTAGCGTCCAATGAGCAGTTCTTC,CATSRDSFYQGLASNEQFF
TRBJ1-3,-,-,TRBV6-6,TGTGCCAGCAGAGAAGACCCCTCTGGAAACACCATATATTTT,CASREDPSGNTIYF
TRBJ2-1,TRBD2,-,TRBV7-3,TGTGCCAGCAGCTTGGCGGGAGGGTGGAATGAGCAGTTCTTC,CASSLAGGWNEQFF
TRBJ2-2,TRBD1,-,TRBV5-5,TGTGCCAGCAGAACGGGACAGGGTGAGGCCGGGGAGCTGTTTTTT,CASRTGQGEAGELFF
TRBJ1-4,-,-,TRBV2,TGTGCCAGCAGTTATTTTGAAAAACTGTTTTTT,CASSYFEKLFF
TRBJ2-7,-,-,TRBV19,TGTGCCAGTAGTATAACCGCTCACTCCTACGAGCAGTACTTC,CASSITAHSYEQYF
TRBJ1-5,TRBD1,-,TRBV5-5,TGTGCCAGCAGTCCCAGTCAGGGGGGGAATCAGCCCCAGCATTTT,CASSPSQGGNQPQHF
TRBJ2-7,-,-,TRBV18,TGTGCCAGCTCATCGAGATCCGGGCCTCCAAACGGAGAGCAGTACTTC,CASSSRSGPPNGEQYF
TRBJ1-2,TRBD1,-,TRBV7-8,TGTGCCAGCAGCCCGACAGGGAGTCGCTATGGCTACACCTTC,CASSPTGSRYGYTF
TRBJ2-3,-,-,TRBV11-2,TGTGCCAGCAGCTTAGATGGGCTAGCGAGTAGCACAGATACGCAGTATTTT,CASSLDGLASSTDTQYF
TRBJ2-7,TRBD1,once,TRBV27,TGTGCCAGCAGTTCAAGGGACAGGTACGAGCAGTACTTC,CASSSRDRYEQYF
TRBJ1-3,-,-,TRBV28,TGTGCCAGCAGAGCTGGGCGGGGGAGGGTTGGAAACACCATATATTTT,CASRAGRGRVGNTIYF
TRBJ2-4,TRBD2,-,TRBV18,TGTGCCAGCTCACCAGACAAACTAGCGGTCCGTAACATTCAGTACTTC,CASSPDKLAVRNIQYF
TRBJ1-5,-,-,TRBV7-9,TGTGCCAGCAGCTTATTCCTTACAGGGTCGGTAAGCAATCAGCCCCAGCATTTT,CASSLFLTGSVSNQPQHF
TRBJ2-5,-,few,TRBV2,TGTGCCAGCAGTGATAAGCGGAATCAAGAGACCCAGTACTTC,CASSDKRNQETQYF
TRBJ2-1,TRBD2,-,TRBV18,TGTGCCAGCTCACTACTAGCGGACAACTCCTACAATGAGCAGTTCTTC,CASSLLADNSYNEQFF